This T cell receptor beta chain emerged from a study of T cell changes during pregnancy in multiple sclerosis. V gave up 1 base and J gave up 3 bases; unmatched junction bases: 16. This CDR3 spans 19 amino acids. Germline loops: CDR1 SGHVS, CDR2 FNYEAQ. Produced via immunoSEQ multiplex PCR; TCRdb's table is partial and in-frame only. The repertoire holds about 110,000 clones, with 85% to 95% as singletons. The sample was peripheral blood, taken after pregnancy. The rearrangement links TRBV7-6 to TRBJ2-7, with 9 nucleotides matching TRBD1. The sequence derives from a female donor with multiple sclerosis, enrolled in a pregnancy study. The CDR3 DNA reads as TGTGCCAGCAGCTTAGGCCCTCCCGTGGGACAGGGCTATCTCTACGAGCAGTACTTC. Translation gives CASSLGPPVGQGYLYEQYF.